This TCR beta chain derives from a study of shared clonotypes between healthy human individuals (dated by TCRdb to the early 2020s). Regarding the complete study: Three men and two women, aged 18 to 49 years, made up the cohort. For each donor, CD4 naive and CD4 memory were each given three plates, CD8 naive was given two plates, and CD8 memory was given one plate. To estimate repertoire size and how much clonotype sharing occurs between individuals, the study deeply sequenced the blood TCR repertoires of several healthy adults. Libraries were prepared and TCR repertoires were sequenced by different laboratories using diverse techniques, in order to increase sequencing depth and limit assay-specific biases. Between about 0.8 and 9 billion PBMCs per donor were obtained by leukapheresis. Overall results and qualifications from the work: Larger estimated clonotype richness was generally found for naive subsets than for memory subsets. Roughly 5.2% of naive CD4, 3.5% of naive CD8, roughly 2.4% of memory CD4, and about 0.4% of memory CD8 clonotypes were shared across a few donors. Sampling was limited to blood, and TCR repertoires in tissue likely differ from TCR repertoires in blood. Rarefaction of sorted-subset datasets indicated incomplete sequencing despite the large sequencing depth. Pairwise subsampling indicated that sequencing depth was expected to affect the degree of clonotype sharing among donors. Because the study included a small number of donors, the genetic and exposure-history diversity represented was limited. Compared with non-shared clonotypes, clonotypes shared by all four sorted-subset donors had higher generation probabilities.

Looking up the germline V gene yields CDR1 MDHEN and CDR2 SYDVKM. Unmatched junction bases come to 7, with V trimmed by 8 bases and J by 0 bases. Including the terminal cysteine and phenylalanine, the CDR3 comprises 14 residues. The sequence is cut down to CDR3 DNA, 42 bases in frame from base 1. CD8 naive samples were CD45RO-negative cells positively selected for CCR7, giving a CD45RA+CCR7+ population that excluded TemRA cells. Donors were healthy HIV-negative adults with no recently reported acute infections or vaccinations. Every donor was a Caucasian adult living in Nashville, Tennessee, USA. Blood was collected by leukapheresis, and PBMCs were isolated by Ficoll-Histopaque density gradient centrifugation and then cryopreserved in liquid nitrogen vapor phase. Analytical flow cytometry was used to check the purity and quantity of every magnetically sorted T cell population. Genomic DNA was isolated from each sorted fraction and quantified by UV absorbance on a Nanodrop 2000c.

Using the deep immunoSEQ assay, multiplex PCR amplified TCR CDR3 regions from genomic DNA. Extracted genomic DNA from each cell subset was spread evenly across all wells of several immunoSEQ 96-well plates, with each plate serving as a replicate. For sorted subsets, each replicate PCR was loaded with approximately 0.2 ug genomic DNA, equivalent to 25,000 to 35,000 T cell genomes. Purified libraries were measured with a Qubit 3.0 fluorometer, size-checked on a Bioanalyzer 2100, and measured again with the KAPA Library Quantification kit. Each immunoSEQ 96-well plate was sequenced on its own single-read 150-cycle Illumina NextSeq 550 flow cell. The paper's data handling went like this. The immunoSEQ output contained only junctional sequences without quality scores, so filtering could not match that applied to full-length reads. Sequences were annotated with PyIR, a Python wrapper for IgBLAST v1.9, and V/J genes and CDR3 were assigned using IMGT germline references. Reads were filtered out if the reads had weak V/J assignments (E-value above 1e-6), no CDR3, stop codons, out-of-frame junctions, or ambiguous translated residues. V3J clonotypes were defined by identical inferred V gene, J gene, and CDR3 amino acid sequence. Percentage overlap between repertoires was calculated by dividing the number of shared unique clonotypes by the size of the smaller repertoire. Repertoire richness was assessed with RTK rarefaction, the Chao1 estimator, and Recon v2.1 estimates of unobserved clonotypes. Generation probabilities for all TCRbeta clonotypes obtained by the gDNA method from four donors were computed using OLGA. TCRdb stores this immuneACCESS table with in-frame sequences only. Part of the clones is absent; in the studies checked, under half of the shortfall reflects unresolved V genes, and no reason is known for the rest. V, J and clone size reflect that table, while D and trimming were determined from the DNA. The sample table contains about 2.1 million clones; only one count was recorded for just over 90% of them. The leading ten clones occupy around 1.7% of the sample.

This clone was seen a single time. Its recognized antigen is unknown. No quality values exist for individual bases; no much larger clone is one base distant. This clonotype was obtained from a man younger than 30 in good health. Some clones in this sample may be carry-over from other donors' samples. Material for sequencing was naive CD8+ T cells from PBMCs. The intended sense of this specimen's cell subset or site label: CD45RA+CCR7+. The sequence links TRBV28 to TRBJ2-7; 7 bases in the middle match TRBD2. CDR3 sequence: CASSRDYLSYEQYF. The nucleotide sequence is given as TGTGCCAGCTCTAGGGACTACCTCTCCTACGAGCAGTACTTC.